This T cell receptor beta chain was retrieved from a study of cytomegalovirus exposure and HLA in healthy donors. Overall study findings and caveats: Later analysis showed most CMV-associated TCR beta chains appearing HLA-restricted. Presence/absence results assume similar sequencing depth per donor, which may not hold.

Looked up from germline, CDR1 is SGDLS and CDR2 is YYNGEE. V gave up 1 base and J gave up 7 bases; unmatched junction bases: 4. This CDR3 contains 14 residues. A remark on this clone: Its cognate antigen is unknown.

The PCR ran on 60 Vbeta and 13 Jbeta primers. TCRdb keeps only in-frame clones here, not all; method: immunoSEQ multiplex PCR. Of about 160,000 clones listed, 80% are singletons. This rearrangement joins TRBV9 to TRBJ1-2; 10 bases line up with TRBD1. The TCR originated in a young man in good health and CMV-seronegative. Sequences were obtained from PBMCs. CDR3 coding DNA: TGTGCCAGCAGCGTATCGGGACAGGGGACTGGCTACACCTTC. Its protein product is CASSVSGQGTGYTF.